The rows below give T cell receptor beta chains drawn from one sample of a study of vaccination and CD4 T cells after COVID-19. What these receptors recognize is not known. Each CDR3 protein gets one entry after TCRdb re-called the PCR reads with MiXCR. The table includes about 18,000 distinct CDR3 sequences, over 45% detected once. The source material was CD4+ T cells from blood, cultured in vitro. These TCRs come from a human donor who had recovered from COVID-19. Each CDR3 is given with its conserved first and last residue. The D gene is left open where the match is weak. Clone size is stated in some rows and not others, as once, few, many or a class when expanded.

D gene	clone size	V gene	J gene	CDR3 protein	CDR3 DNA
-	-	TRBV6-1	TRBJ1-5	CASRTGSSGNQPQHF	TGTGCCAGTCGAACAGGGTCCTCGGGCAATCAGCCCCAGCATTTT
-	-	TRBV4-3	TRBJ1-5	CASSQEVSGRQPQHF	TGCGCCAGCAGCCAAGAGGTGTCAGGGAGGCAGCCCCAGCATTTT
-	-	TRBV6-1	TRBJ2-7	CASSVVVGDGEHYEQYF	TGTGCCAGCAGTGTGGTGGTTGGGGACGGGGAACACTACGAGCAGTACTTC
-	few	TRBV27	TRBJ2-3	CASSFVAPGAGTQYF	TGTGCCAGCAGTTTCGTGGCTCCCGGGGCGGGTACGCAGTATTTT
-	-	TRBV7-2	TRBJ2-3	CASSFRGMSTDTQYF	TGTGCCAGCAGCTTCAGGGGTATGAGCACAGATACGCAGTATTTT
-	-	TRBV6-1	TRBJ1-1	CASSEDKGQGLDTEAFF	TGTGCCAGCAGTGAAGATAAGGGGCAAGGGCTAGACACTGAAGCTTTCTTT
-	few	TRBV11-2	TRBJ1-5	CASSSHRDQPQHF	TGTGCCAGCAGCTCCCACAGGGATCAGCCCCAGCATTTT
-	-	TRBV19	TRBJ1-2	CASLNRKGYGYTF	TGTGCCAGTTTGAACAGGAAGGGCTATGGCTACACCTTC
-	-	TRBV6-2/TRBV6-3	TRBJ2-3	CASSWGLSTDTQYF	TGTGCCAGCAGTTGGGGTCTGAGCACAGATACGCAGTATTTT
-	once	TRBV30	TRBJ1-2	CAWNGAGTGYGYTF	TGTGCCTGGAACGGAGCAGGAACGGGTTATGGCTACACCTTC
-	-	TRBV6-5	TRBJ2-2	CASSYSGRGGPGELFF	TGTGCCAGCAGTTACTCCGGCAGGGGGGGTCCCGGGGAGCTGTTTTTT
TRBD1	few	TRBV25-1	TRBJ1-5	CASSETGAAQPQHF	TGTGCCAGCAGTGAAACAGGGGCGGCTCAGCCCCAGCATTTT
-	few	TRBV15	TRBJ2-3	CATKRRFKDTQYF	TGTGCCACAAAAAGGAGGTTCAAAGATACGCAGTATTTT
TRBD1	few	TRBV11-2	TRBJ2-5	CASSLGHGTGGMETQYF	TGTGCCAGCAGCTTAGGGCACGGGACAGGGGGGATGGAGACCCAGTACTTC
-	-	TRBV18	TRBJ2-5	CASTKGVETQYF	TGTGCCAGCACAAAAGGGGTAGAGACCCAGTACTTC